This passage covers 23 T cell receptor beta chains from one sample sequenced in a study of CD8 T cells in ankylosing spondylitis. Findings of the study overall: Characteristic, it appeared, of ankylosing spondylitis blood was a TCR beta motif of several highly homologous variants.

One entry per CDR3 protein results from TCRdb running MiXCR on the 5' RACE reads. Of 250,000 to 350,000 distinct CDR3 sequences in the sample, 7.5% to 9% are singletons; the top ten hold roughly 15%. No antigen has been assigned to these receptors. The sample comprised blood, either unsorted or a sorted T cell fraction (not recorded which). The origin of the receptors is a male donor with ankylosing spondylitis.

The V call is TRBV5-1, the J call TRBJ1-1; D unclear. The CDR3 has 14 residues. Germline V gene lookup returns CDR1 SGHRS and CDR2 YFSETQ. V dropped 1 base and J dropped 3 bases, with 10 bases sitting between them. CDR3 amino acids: CASSLSGEDTEAFF. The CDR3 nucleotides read TGCGCCAGCAGCTTGTCCGGGGAAGACACTGAAGCTTTCTTT. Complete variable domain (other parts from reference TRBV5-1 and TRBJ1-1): KAGVTQTPRYLIKTRGQQVTLSCSPISGHRSVSWYQQTPGQGLQFLFEYFSETQRNKGNFPGRFSGRQFSNSRSEMNVSTLELGDSALYLCASSLSGEDTEAFFGQGTRLTVV.

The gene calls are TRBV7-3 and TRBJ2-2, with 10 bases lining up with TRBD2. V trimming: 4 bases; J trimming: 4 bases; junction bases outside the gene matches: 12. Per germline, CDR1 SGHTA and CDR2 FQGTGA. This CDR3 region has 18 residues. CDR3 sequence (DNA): TGTGCCAGCAGCTCACCGGGGGTACTAGCGGGAAGCACCGGGGAGCTGTTTTTT. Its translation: CASSSPGVLAGSTGELFF. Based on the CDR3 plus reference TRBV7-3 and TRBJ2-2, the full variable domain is GAGVSQTPSNKVTEKGKYVELRCDPISGHTALYWYRQSLGQGPEFLIYFQGTGAADDSGLPNDRFFAVRPEGSVSTLKIQRTERGDSAVYLCASSSPGVLAGSTGELFFGEGSRLTVL.

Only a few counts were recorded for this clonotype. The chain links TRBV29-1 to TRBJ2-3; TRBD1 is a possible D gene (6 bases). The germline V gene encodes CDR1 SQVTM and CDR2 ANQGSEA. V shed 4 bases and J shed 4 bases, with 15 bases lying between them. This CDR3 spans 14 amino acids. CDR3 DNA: TGCAGCGTTGGGGTTGGCAGGGGACCAGATACGCAGTATTTT. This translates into CSVGVGRGPDTQYF.

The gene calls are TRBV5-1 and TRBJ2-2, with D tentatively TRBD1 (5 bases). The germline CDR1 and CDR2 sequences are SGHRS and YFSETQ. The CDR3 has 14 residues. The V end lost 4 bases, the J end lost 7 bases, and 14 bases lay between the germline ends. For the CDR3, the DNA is TGCGCCAGCAGCCTGGTAACAGGAAACGGGGAGCTGTTTTTT. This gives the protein CASSLVTGNGELFF. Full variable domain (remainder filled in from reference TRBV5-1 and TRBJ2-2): KAGVTQTPRYLIKTRGQQVTLSCSPISGHRSVSWYQQTPGQGLQFLFEYFSETQRNKGNFPGRFSGRQFSNSRSEMNVSTLELGDSALYLCASSLVTGNGELFFGEGSRLTVL.

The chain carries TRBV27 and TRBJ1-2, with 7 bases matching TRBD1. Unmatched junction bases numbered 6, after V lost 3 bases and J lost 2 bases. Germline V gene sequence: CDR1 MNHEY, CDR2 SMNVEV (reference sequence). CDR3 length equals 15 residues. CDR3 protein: CASSLAAGGNYGYTF. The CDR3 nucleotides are TGTGCCAGCAGTTTGGCGGCAGGGGGAAACTATGGCTACACCTTC.

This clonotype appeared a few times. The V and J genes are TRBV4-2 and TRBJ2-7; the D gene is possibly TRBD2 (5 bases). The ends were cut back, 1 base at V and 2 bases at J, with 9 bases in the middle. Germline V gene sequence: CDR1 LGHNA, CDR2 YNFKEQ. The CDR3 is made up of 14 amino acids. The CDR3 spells CASSQGATTYEQYF. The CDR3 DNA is TGTGCCAGCAGCCAAGGAGCGACTACCTACGAGCAGTACTTC.

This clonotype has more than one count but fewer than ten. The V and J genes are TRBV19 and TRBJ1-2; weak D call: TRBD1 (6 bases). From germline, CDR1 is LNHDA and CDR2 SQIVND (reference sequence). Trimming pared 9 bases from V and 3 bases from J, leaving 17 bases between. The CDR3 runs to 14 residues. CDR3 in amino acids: CASKTGPNYYGYTF. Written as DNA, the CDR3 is TGTGCCAGCAAGACAGGCCCCAATTACTATGGCTACACCTTC. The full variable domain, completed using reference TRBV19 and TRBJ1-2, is DGGITQSPKYLFRKEGQNVTLSCEQNLNHDAMYWYRQDPGQGLRLIYYSQIVNDFQKGDIAEGYSVSREKKESFPLTVTSAQKNPTAFYLCASKTGPNYYGYTFGSGTRLTVV.

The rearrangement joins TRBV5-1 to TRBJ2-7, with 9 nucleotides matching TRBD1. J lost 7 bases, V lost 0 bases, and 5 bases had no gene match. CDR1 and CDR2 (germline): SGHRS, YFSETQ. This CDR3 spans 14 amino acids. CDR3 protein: CASSLAQGAGEQYF. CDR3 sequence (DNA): TGCGCCAGCAGCTTGGCACAGGGGGCGGGGGAGCAGTACTTC.

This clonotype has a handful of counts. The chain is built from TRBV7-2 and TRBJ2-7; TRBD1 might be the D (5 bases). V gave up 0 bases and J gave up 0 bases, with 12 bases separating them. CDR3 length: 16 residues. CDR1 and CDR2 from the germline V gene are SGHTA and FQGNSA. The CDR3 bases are TGTGCCAGCAGCTTAGCGGACACTCCGCGCTCCTACGAGCAGTACTTC. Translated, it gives CASSLADTPRSYEQYF.

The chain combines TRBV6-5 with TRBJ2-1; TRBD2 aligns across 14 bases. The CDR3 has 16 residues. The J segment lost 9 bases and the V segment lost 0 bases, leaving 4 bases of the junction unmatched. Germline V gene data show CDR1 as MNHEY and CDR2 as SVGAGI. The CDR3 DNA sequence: TGTGCCAGCAGTTACTCGGGACTAGCGGGAGCGCGTGAGCAGTTCTTC. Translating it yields CASSYSGLAGAREQFF.

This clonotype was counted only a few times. The CDR3 loop is CASSVGLFATNEQFF. In nucleotides, the CDR3 is TGTGCCAGCAGCGTAGGTCTCTTCGCGACGAATGAGCAGTTCTTC. The chain employs TRBV9 and TRBJ2-1; no firm D call. The germline V gene has CDR1 SGDLS and CDR2 YYNGEE. With 0 bases removed from V and 7 bases from J, the gap between germline ends came to 14 bases. This CDR3 spans 15 amino acids.

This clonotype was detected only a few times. The CDR3 reads CSVVPGQGYEQYF. As DNA, the CDR3 is TGCAGCGTCGTCCCGGGACAGGGGTACGAGCAGTACTTC. The rearrangement uses TRBV29-1 and TRBJ2-7; 10 bases are a match to TRBD1. V lost 6 bases, J lost 4 bases, and 6 bases stayed unmatched. The CDR3 loop spans 13 amino acids. Germline V CDR1 and CDR2: SQVTM, ANQGSEA.

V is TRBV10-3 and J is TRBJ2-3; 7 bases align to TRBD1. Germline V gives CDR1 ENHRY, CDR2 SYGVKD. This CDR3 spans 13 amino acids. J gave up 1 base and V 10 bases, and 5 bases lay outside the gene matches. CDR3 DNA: TGTGCCACTACAGGGGTGCGCACAGATACGCAGTATTTT. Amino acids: CATTGVRTDTQYF.

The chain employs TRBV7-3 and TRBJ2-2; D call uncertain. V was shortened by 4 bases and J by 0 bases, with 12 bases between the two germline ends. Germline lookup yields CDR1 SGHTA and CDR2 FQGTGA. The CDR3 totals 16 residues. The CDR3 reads CASSSVADSNTGELFF. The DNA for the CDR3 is TGTGCCAGCAGCTCAGTGGCGGATTCGAACACCGGGGAGCTGTTTTTT.

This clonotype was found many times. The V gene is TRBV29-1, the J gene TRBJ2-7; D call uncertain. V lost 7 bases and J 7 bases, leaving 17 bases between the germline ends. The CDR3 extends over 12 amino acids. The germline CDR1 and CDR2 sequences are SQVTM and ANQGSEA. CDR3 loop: CSALPLLGEQYF. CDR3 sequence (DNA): TGCAGCGCTCTTCCCCTCCTTGGAGAGCAGTACTTC.

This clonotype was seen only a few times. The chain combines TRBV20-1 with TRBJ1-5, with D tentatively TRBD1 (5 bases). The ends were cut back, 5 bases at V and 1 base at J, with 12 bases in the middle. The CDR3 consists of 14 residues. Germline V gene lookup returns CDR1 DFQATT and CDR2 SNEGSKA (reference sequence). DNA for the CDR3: TGCAGTGCTGCAGGGTCTCCGAGCAATCAGCCCCAGCATTTT. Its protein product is CSAAGSPSNQPQHF.

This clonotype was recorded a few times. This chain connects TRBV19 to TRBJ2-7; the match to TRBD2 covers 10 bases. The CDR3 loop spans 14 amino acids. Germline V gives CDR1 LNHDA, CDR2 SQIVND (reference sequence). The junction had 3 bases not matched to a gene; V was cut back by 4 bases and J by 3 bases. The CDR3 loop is CASSTSGSVYEQYF. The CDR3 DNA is TGTGCCAGTAGTACTAGCGGGAGTGTCTACGAGCAGTACTTC. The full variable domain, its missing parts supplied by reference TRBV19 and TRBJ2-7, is DGGITQSPKYLFRKEGQNVTLSCEQNLNHDAMYWYRQDPGQGLRLIYYSQIVNDFQKGDIAEGYSVSREKKESFPLTVTSAQKNPTAFYLCASSTSGSVYEQYFGPGTRLTVT.

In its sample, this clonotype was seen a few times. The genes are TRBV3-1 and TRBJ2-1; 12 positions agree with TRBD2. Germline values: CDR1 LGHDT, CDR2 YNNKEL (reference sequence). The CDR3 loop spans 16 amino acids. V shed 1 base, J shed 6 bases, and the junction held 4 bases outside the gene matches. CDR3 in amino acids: CASSQVLTSGSNEQFF. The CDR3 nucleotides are TGTGCCAGCAGCCAAGTCCTGACTAGCGGGAGCAATGAGCAGTTCTTC.

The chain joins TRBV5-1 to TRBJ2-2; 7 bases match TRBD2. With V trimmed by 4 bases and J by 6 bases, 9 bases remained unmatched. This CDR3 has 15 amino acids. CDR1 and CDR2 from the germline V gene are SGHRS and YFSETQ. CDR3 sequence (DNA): TGCGCCAGCAGCAGCCCGGCCGGGAGGCCCGGGGAGCTGTTTTTT. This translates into CASSSPAGRPGELFF.

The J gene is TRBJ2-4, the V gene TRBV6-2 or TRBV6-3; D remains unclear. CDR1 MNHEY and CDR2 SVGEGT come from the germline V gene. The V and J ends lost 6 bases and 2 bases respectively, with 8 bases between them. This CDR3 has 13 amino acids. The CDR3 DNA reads TGTGCCAGCAGCCAGGAATCCAAAAACATTCAGTACTTC. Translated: CASSQESKNIQYF.

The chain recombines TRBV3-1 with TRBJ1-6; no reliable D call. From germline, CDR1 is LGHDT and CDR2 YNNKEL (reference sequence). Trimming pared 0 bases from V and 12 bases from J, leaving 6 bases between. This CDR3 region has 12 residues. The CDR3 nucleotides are TGTGCCAGCAGCCAAGAAGGCTTACCCCTCCACTTT. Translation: CASSQEGLPLHF. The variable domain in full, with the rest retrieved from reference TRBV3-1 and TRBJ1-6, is DTAVSQTPKYLVTQMGNDKSIKCEQNLGHDTMYWYKQDSKKFLKIMFSYNNKELIINETVPNRFSPKSPDKAHLNLHINSLELGDSAVYFCASSQEGLPLHFGNGTRLTVT.

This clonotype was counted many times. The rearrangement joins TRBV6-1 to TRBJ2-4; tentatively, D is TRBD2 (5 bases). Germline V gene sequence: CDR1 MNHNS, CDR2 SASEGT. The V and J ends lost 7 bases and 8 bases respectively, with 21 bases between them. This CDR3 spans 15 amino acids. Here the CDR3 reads CASTLGPEVEDIQYF. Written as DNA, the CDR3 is TGTGCCAGCACCCTCGGCCCGGAGGTTGAGGACATTCAGTACTTC.

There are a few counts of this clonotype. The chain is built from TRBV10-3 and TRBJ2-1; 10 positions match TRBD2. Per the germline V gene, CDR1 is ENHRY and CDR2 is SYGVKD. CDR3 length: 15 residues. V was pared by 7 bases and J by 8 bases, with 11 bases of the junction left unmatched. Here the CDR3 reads CAIKGRLAGDDEQFF. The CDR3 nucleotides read TGTGCCATCAAGGGGCGTCTAGCGGGAGACGATGAGCAGTTCTTC.